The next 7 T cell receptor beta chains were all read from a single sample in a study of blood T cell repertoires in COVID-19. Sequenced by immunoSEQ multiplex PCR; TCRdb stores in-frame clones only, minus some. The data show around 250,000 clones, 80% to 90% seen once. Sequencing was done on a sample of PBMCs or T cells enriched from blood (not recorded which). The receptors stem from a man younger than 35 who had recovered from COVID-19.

The chain's CDR3 is CASSQAILAAKWNEQFF. CDR3 sequence (DNA): TGCGCCAGCAGCCAAGCTATACTAGCGGCTAAATGGAATGAGCAGTTCTTC. The J gene is TRBJ2-1, the V gene TRBV4-1, with 8 bases identical to TRBD2. Looked up from germline, CDR1 is MGHRA and CDR2 is YSYEKL. The junction had 12 bases not matched to a gene; V was cut back by 1 base and J by 7 bases. This CDR3 spans 17 amino acids.

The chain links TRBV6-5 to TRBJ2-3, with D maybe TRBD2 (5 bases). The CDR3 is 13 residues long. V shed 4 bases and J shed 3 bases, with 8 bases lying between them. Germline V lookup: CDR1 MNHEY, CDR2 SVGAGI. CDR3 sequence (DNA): TGTGCCAGCAGTTCAAGCGGAACAGATACGCAGTATTTT. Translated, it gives CASSSSGTDTQYF.

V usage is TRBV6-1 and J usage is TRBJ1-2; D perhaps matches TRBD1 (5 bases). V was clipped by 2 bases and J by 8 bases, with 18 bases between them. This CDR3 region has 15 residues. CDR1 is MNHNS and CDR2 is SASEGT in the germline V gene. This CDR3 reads CASSEQGPGRAGYTF. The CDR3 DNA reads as TGTGCCAGCAGTGAACAGGGCCCGGGCCGGGCAGGCTACACCTTC.

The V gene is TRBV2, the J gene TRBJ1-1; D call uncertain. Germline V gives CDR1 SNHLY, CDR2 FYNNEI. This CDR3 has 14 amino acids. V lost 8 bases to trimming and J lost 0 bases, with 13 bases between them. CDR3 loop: CASGGSWMNTEAFF. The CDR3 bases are TGTGCCAGCGGCGGCAGCTGGATGAACACTGAAGCTTTCTTT.

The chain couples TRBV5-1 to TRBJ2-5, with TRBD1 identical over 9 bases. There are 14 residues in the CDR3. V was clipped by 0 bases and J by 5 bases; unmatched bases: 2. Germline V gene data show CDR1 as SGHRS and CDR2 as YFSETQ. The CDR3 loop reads CASSLGDRVETQYF. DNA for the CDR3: TGCGCCAGCAGCTTGGGGGACAGGGTTGAGACCCAGTACTTC.

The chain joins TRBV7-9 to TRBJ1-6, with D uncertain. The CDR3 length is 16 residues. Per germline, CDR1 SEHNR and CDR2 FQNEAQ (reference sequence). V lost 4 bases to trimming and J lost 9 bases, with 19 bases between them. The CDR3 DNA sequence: TGTGCCAGCAGCTCCCTAGGCACCCAACGGGGTTCACCCCTCCACTTT. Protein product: CASSSLGTQRGSPLHF.

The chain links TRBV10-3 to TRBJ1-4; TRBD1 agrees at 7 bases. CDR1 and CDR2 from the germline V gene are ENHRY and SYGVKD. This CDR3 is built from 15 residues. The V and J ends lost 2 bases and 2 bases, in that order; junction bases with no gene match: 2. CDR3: CAISEGTATNEKLFF. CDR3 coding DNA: TGTGCCATCAGTGAGGGGACAGCCACTAATGAAAAACTGTTTTTT.